The rows below give T cell receptor beta chains drawn from one sample of a study of glioma-infiltrating T cells after dendritic cell vaccination. Clones were read by immunoSEQ multiplex PCR, and TCRdb kept only the in-frame ones, dropping some. The sample holds 60,000 or so clones; roughly 86% are singletons and the top ten take more than 9%. Sample: blood, taken after dendritic cell vaccination. Source of these receptors: a human donor with glioblastoma. Each CDR3 is given with its conserved first and last residue. A D gene is named only where the DNA matches it firmly. Part of the rows lack a size; the others show once, few, many or a class for expanded clones.

DNA | CDR3 | J | size | V | D
TGTGCCAGTAGTATTGGGGGACAGACGGGTCCGCCCCAGCATTTT | CASSIGGQTGPPQHF | TRBJ1-5 | - | TRBV19 | TRBD1
TGTGCCAGCAGCCCAATCGCAGGGACGAACACCGGGGAGCTGTTTTTT | CASSPIAGTNTGELFF | TRBJ2-2 | - | TRBV11-3 | -
TGTGCCAGTAGTATCAATAGTTACGGAGGCGAGCAGTACTTC | CASSINSYGGEQYF | TRBJ2-7 | - | TRBV19 | -
TGTGCCAGTAGTACGCGGCCTTCTGGATCGGGAAACACCATATATTTT | CASSTRPSGSGNTIYF | TRBJ1-3 | - | TRBV19 | -
TGTGCCAGCAGCTGGGGGACTAGCGGGAGCCATGAGCAGTTCTTC | CASSWGTSGSHEQFF | TRBJ2-1 | - | TRBV7-6 | TRBD2
TGTGCCAGCAGCTTAGCGGCGCGGGGGGGATCAGAGACCCAGTACTTC | CASSLAARGGSETQYF | TRBJ2-5 | - | TRBV7-2 | TRBD2
TGTGCCCTACAGGGGAGGATTGCTGGAAACACCATATATTTT | CALQGRIAGNTIYF | TRBJ1-3 | once | TRBV30 | TRBD1
TGTGCCAGCAGTCGGGTCTCCTCCTTTGGCTACACCTTC | CASSRVSSFGYTF | TRBJ1-2 | - | TRBV5-5 | -
TGTGCCAGCAGCGCCCGGTCTGAAGCTTTCTTT | CASSARSEAFF | TRBJ1-1 | - | TRBV11-2 | -
TGTGCCAGCAGCTGGTCGGACAGGGCTAATGAAAAACTGTTTTTT | CASSWSDRANEKLFF | TRBJ1-4 | - | TRBV11-2 | TRBD1
TGTGCCAGCAGCCAAGAGGCCAGGGCAGCAGATACGCAGTATTTT | CASSQEARAADTQYF | TRBJ2-3 | - | TRBV4-2 | -
TGTGCCAGCGCGACTAGCGGCAATGAGCAGTTCTTC | CASATSGNEQFF | TRBJ2-1 | - | TRBV11-3 | TRBD2
TGTGCCAGCAGTTACTCGATCCAGGGAGGTGGTTCACCCCTCCACTTT | CASSYSIQGGGSPLHF | TRBJ1-6 | - | TRBV6-5 | -
TGCGCCAGCGCTGGGACAAGCTATGGCTACACCTTC | CASAGTSYGYTF | TRBJ1-2 | - | TRBV5-1 | -
TGTGCCAGCAGTTTCGGGGGGGGGAACACTGAAGCTTTCTTT | CASSFGGGNTEAFF | TRBJ1-1 | - | TRBV27 | -
TGTGCCAGCAGCGGCTGGACAGGGGGAGGGCAGTACTTC | CASSGWTGGGQYF | TRBJ2-7 | - | TRBV7-2 | TRBD1
TGCGCCAGCAGCTCTCCTGAGGGACTAGCGGGGGGACCCTCCTACAATGAGCAGTTCTTC | CASSSPEGLAGGPSYNEQFF | TRBJ2-1 | - | TRBV4-3 | TRBD2
TGTGCCTGGAACGGTAGGGGGGGAGCGAACACTGAAGCTTTCTTT | CAWNGRGGANTEAFF | TRBJ1-1 | few | TRBV30 | -
TGTGCCACCAGCAGAGATCAAGCGGGGCTTGGGTATGAGCAGTTCTTC | CATSRDQAGLGYEQFF | TRBJ2-1 | - | TRBV15 | TRBD2
TGCAGCGTTCCAGGGGGCGAGAATGGCTACACCTTC | CSVPGGENGYTF | TRBJ1-2 | - | TRBV29-1 | TRBD1
TGTGCCAGCAGCTACGGTACCGGGACTAGGATGGAGACCCAGTACTTC | CASSYGTGTRMETQYF | TRBJ2-5 | - | TRBV7-9 | TRBD2
TGTGCCTGGACCTTAGGAGCTAGCGGAATCACAGATACGCAGTATTTT | CAWTLGASGITDTQYF | TRBJ2-3 | once | TRBV30 | TRBD2
TGTGCTAGCAGAACCGGGACAGGACTCACCGGGGAGCTGTTTTTT | CASRTGTGLTGELFF | TRBJ2-2 | once | TRBV7-7 | TRBD1
TGTGCCAGCAGCTTTTCCAGGGTAGACGAGCAGTACTTC | CASSFSRVDEQYF | TRBJ2-7 | - | TRBV7-2 | -
TGTGCCAGCAGCTTGGGGGGTTGGGGAGCTTTCTTT | CASSLGGWGAFF | TRBJ1-1 | - | TRBV7-7 | -
TGCGCCAGCAGCCCTGGGACAGACCAAGAGACCCAGTACTTC | CASSPGTDQETQYF | TRBJ2-5 | - | TRBV5-1 | TRBD1
TGCGCCAGCAGCTTAGATACGGGACTAGCGGGCGATGAGCAGTTCTTC | CASSLDTGLAGDEQFF | TRBJ2-1 | - | TRBV5-1 | TRBD2
TGTGCCAGTAGTATTCGTCTAGCGGGGGGAAGGAATGAGCAGTTCTTC | CASSIRLAGGRNEQFF | TRBJ2-1 | - | TRBV19 | TRBD2
TGTGCCAGTTCTTTGGAGGGATTGGGGAATGAGCAGTTCTTC | CASSLEGLGNEQFF | TRBJ2-1 | - | TRBV19 | -
TGTGCCAGCAGTCGCTGGGACTTACGCGAGCAGTACTTC | CASSRWDLREQYF | TRBJ2-7 | - | TRBV6-5 | -
TGTGCCAGCAGCGAACTCGACAGAAACTATGGCTACACCTTC | CASSELDRNYGYTF | TRBJ1-2 | few | TRBV5-4 | -
TGCAGCGTTGGTCCGGGGATCGACTATGGCTACACCTTC | CSVGPGIDYGYTF | TRBJ1-2 | - | TRBV29-1 | -
TGCGCCAGCAGGGTGGGGGGGGCTGAGACCCAGTACTTC | CASRVGGAETQYF | TRBJ2-5 | - | TRBV5-1 | -